The source of this T cell receptor (beta chain) is a study of blood T cell repertoires in COVID-19. The wider study: Collection of acute and convalescent COVID-19 samples took place in the United States, Italy and Spain. T cells, B-cell-depleted T cells, or PBMCs provided the cDNA or gDNA that served as material.

Participant-reported clinical history was the basis for cohort assignment. This CDR3 contains 11 residues. The germline gives CDR1 DFQATT, CDR2 SNEGSKA (reference sequence). The V and J ends lost 5 bases and 4 bases respectively, with 6 bases between them. In the authors' workflow: Scientists estimated how many nucleated cells there were by amplifying reference gene primers. The protocol was immunoSEQ multiplex PCR, while the TCRdb copy is restricted to in-frame clones and leaves out a portion. V and J calls and clone size come straight from that table; D and trimming were deduced from the DNA. The table includes 230,000 or so clones, around 88% detected once.

This clonotype originated in a woman between 40 and 55 years old with acute COVID-19. The chain employs TRBV20-1 and TRBJ2-1, with D perhaps matching TRBD1 (6 bases). The sequencing input was PBMCs or T cells enriched from blood (not recorded which). CDR3 sequence: CSAGTYNEQFF. CDR3 DNA: TGCAGTGCTGGGACATACAATGAGCAGTTCTTC.